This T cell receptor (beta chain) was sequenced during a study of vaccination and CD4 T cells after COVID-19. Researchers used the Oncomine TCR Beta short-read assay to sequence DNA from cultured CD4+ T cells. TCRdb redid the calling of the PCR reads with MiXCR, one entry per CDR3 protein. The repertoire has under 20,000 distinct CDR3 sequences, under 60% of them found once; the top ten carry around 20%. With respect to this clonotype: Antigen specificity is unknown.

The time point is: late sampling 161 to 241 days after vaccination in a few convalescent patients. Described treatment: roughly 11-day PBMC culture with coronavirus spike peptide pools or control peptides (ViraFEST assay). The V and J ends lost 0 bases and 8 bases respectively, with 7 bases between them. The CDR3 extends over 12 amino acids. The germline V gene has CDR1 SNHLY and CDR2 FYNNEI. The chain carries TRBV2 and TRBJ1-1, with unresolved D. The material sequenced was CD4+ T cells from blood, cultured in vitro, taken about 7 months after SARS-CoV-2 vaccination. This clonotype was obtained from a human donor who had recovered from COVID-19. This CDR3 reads CASSEAREEAFF. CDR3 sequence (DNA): TGTGCCAGCAGTGAAGCCCGGGAGGAAGCTTTCTTT.